This T cell receptor beta chain was obtained from a study of T cell clusters in autoimmune cytopenias. Study-wide context: A median of approximately 47,000 TRB reads per sample yielded a median roughly 2,300 distinct clonotypes. Overall study results and limits: Functional roles of the in silico T cell clusters still await experimental validation. TRB repertoire shifts in secondary cytopenia and chronic lymphocytic leukemia mostly reflected lymphoma, not autoimmunity. Physiological T cell clusters of healthy donors were apparently absent in primary autoimmune cytopenia patients.

TRB amplification used approximately 250 ng of peripheral blood genomic DNA. As concerns this clonotype: Its cognate antigen is unknown.

TRB rearrangements were amplified by touch-down multiplex PCR with mixed TRB-A/B primers. TCRdb reprocessed the multiplex PCR reads; each CDR3 protein has one entry and no DNA is given. The table lists approximately 6,500 distinct CDR3 sequences. The TCR originated in a human donor with an autoimmune cytopenia or autoimmune hepatitis (not recorded which). The sequencing input was peripheral blood.

The CDR3 loop reads CASSLYSGSNQPQHF. This chain uses TRBV28 with TRBJ1-5. Germline assignment: CDR1 MDHEN and CDR2 SYDVKM. CDR3 length: 15 residues.